This T cell receptor (beta chain) originates from a study of shared clonotypes between healthy human individuals. The CDR3 covers 15 residues. Germline V gene lookup returns CDR1 SGHTA and CDR2 FQGNSA. The germline V and J ends were trimmed by 2 bases and 7 bases, with 14 bases remaining between them. Sequencing was performed with immunoSEQ multiplex PCR; in TCRdb, only in-frame clones are kept and a portion is missing. Here the sample spans about 490,000 clones, 60% to 80% being singletons. The clonotype comes from a woman aged 40 to 50 in good health. Some clones in this sample may be carry-over from other donors' samples. This sequence joins TRBV7-2 and TRBJ2-2, with unresolved D. Sequencing was carried out using PBMCs. The CDR3 here is CASSLRLGSGGELFF. CDR3 bases: TGTGCCAGCAGCTTACGACTCGGGTCGGGCGGGGAGCTGTTTTTT. Combining the CDR3 with reference TRBV7-2 and TRBJ2-2 gives the whole variable domain GAGVSQSPSNKVTEKGKDVELRCDPISGHTALYWYRQSLGQGLEFLIYFQGNSAPDKSGLPSDRFSAERTGGSVSTLTIQRTQQEDSAVYLCASSLRLGSGGELFFGEGSRLTVL.